These 22 T cell receptor beta chains originate from one sample sequenced in a study of blood T cell repertoires in COVID-19 (dated by TCRdb to the early 2020s). The library was built by means of the immunoSEQ multiplex PCR assay. TCRdb took over this immuneACCESS table, retaining in-frame rearrangements with V and J assigned. Such tables are incomplete; in checked studies, under half of the missing clones stem from an unresolved V gene, and the remainder is unexplained. This sample gives around 81,000 clones in total; roughly four fifths of them show up just once. Jointly, the top ten make up 7% to 9% of the sample. Sequenced: peripheral blood. These receptors came from a human donor in a cohort sampled during active COVID-19.

This clone showed up just once. The chain uses TRBV3-1 (or the pseudogene TRBV3-2) and TRBJ1-1; no definite D call. CDR1 is LGHDT, CDR2 YNNKEL, per germline (reference sequence). This CDR3 is 11 amino acids long. Trimming stripped 1 base from V and 8 bases from J, with 5 bases between. The DNA of the CDR3 is TGTGCCAGCAGCCAAGGCAGGGAAGCTTTCTTT. Translated, it gives CASSQGREAFF.

The chain combines TRBV5-5 with TRBJ2-1; D is unclear. V was cut by 2 bases and J by 6 bases, with 9 bases left in between. There are 13 residues in the CDR3. Germline assignment: CDR1 SGHKS and CDR2 YYEKEE (reference sequence). In DNA form, the CDR3 reads TGTGCCAGCAGCTTAAAGTTAGCCAATGAGCAGTTCTTC. As protein: CASSLKLANEQFF.

This chain uses TRBV6-5 with TRBJ2-3, with 8 nucleotides matching TRBD2. The CDR3 length is 13 residues. The germline V gene has CDR1 MNHEY and CDR2 SVGAGI. With V trimmed by 10 bases and J by 6 bases, 9 bases remained unmatched. CDR3 loop: CAKSGGLGDTQYF. CDR3 DNA sequence: TGTGCCAAGTCGGGGGGGCTCGGGGATACGCAGTATTTT.

This chain uses TRBV4-2 with TRBJ2-5; 14 positions match TRBD2. The V gene end was trimmed by 1 base and the J gene end by 5 bases; junction bases not matched to a gene: 0. Germline CDR1 and CDR2: LGHNA and YNFKEQ. This CDR3 contains 15 residues. The DNA for the CDR3 is TGTGCCAGCAGCCAAGGGACTAGCGGGGGGGAGACCCAGTACTTC. Amino acid sequence: CASSQGTSGGETQYF.

This clone was counted once. This chain uses TRBV6-6 with TRBJ1-1; TRBD1 agrees at 9 bases. The CDR3 loop spans 15 amino acids. Looked up from germline, CDR1 is MNHNY and CDR2 is SVGAGI (reference sequence). V was clipped by 8 bases and J by 5 bases; unmatched bases: 12. The CDR3 loop reads CASRDRATQRTEAFF. DNA for the CDR3: TGTGCCAGCCGGGACAGGGCCACTCAAAGGACTGAAGCTTTCTTT.

V is TRBV3-1 (or the pseudogene TRBV3-2) and J is TRBJ2-5; D perhaps matches TRBD2 (6 bases). Trimming removed 2 bases from V and 3 bases from J, with 25 bases in between. CDR1 and CDR2 (germline): LGHDT, YNNKEL (reference sequence). CDR3 length: 19 residues. CDR3 sequence reads: CASSQSEGPGMGGKETQYF. The CDR3 bases are TGTGCCAGCAGCCAAAGCGAAGGCCCGGGTATGGGGGGAAAAGAGACCCAGTACTTC.

The chain combines TRBV5-1 with TRBJ2-2; 8 positions match TRBD1. Trimming removed 2 bases from V and 3 bases from J; junction bases left unmatched: 3. The germline V gene encodes CDR1 SGHRS and CDR2 YFSETQ. This CDR3 spans 15 amino acids. The CDR3 is CASSLGQGDTGELFF. The CDR3, as DNA: TGCGCCAGCAGCTTAGGACAGGGCGACACCGGGGAGCTGTTTTTT.

The chain couples TRBV5-4 to TRBJ1-1, with 7 bases lining up with TRBD1. Losses at the gene ends were 4 bases for V and 6 bases for J; bases not matched to a gene: 12. Looked up from germline, CDR1 is SGHNT and CDR2 is YYREEE (reference sequence). The CDR3 runs 15 residues. This CDR3 is CASSVTTGVGAEAFF. The DNA of the CDR3 is TGTGCCAGCAGCGTAACCACAGGGGTCGGGGCTGAAGCTTTCTTT.

The V and J genes are TRBV30 and TRBJ1-1; the D is unclear. Trimming removed 7 bases from V and 3 bases from J, with 9 bases in between. This CDR3 is 11 amino acids long. From germline, CDR1 is GTSNPN and CDR2 SVGIG (reference sequence). The CDR3 DNA follows: TGTGCCTCCACCGAGGACACTGAAGCTTTCTTT. Protein: CASTEDTEAFF.

The V and J genes are TRBV4-1 and TRBJ1-3; TRBD1 is a possible D gene (6 bases). In germline, CDR1 is MGHRA, CDR2 YSYEKL. Trimming shortened V by 4 bases and J by 0 bases, and 7 bases separated the two germline ends. This CDR3 comprises 14 residues. This CDR3 reads CASSRGLSGNTIYF. The CDR3 DNA follows: TGCGCCAGCAGCCGGGGGCTCTCTGGAAACACCATATATTTT.

The chain links TRBV7-6 to TRBJ1-5; 8 bases map to TRBD1. CDR1 is SGHVS and CDR2 is FNYEAQ in the germline V gene. After removal of 5 bases from V and 5 bases from J, the junction contained 8 bases not matched to a gene. The CDR3 has 15 residues. The CDR3 nucleotides are TGTGCCAGCAGCCCGACAGGGGAGCCTCATCAGCCCCAGCATTTT. Translation gives CASSPTGEPHQPQHF.

Here the CDR3 reads CASTPARGNTIYF. The CDR3 DNA follows: TGTGCCAGCACCCCTGCTAGGGGAAACACCATATATTTT. J is TRBJ1-3 and V is TRBV9; no clear D. The CDR3 is 13 residues long. V gave up 6 bases and J gave up 4 bases, with 11 bases separating them. Germline lookup yields CDR1 SGDLS and CDR2 YYNGEE.

The chain employs TRBV6-5 and TRBJ2-3, with 12 bases lining up with TRBD2. Germline V gene sequence: CDR1 MNHEY, CDR2 SVGAGI. The CDR3 has 12 residues. The junction had 3 bases not matched to a gene; V was cut back by 6 bases and J by 11 bases. The CDR3 here is CASSQTSGGQYF. CDR3 in DNA: TGTGCCAGCAGCCAGACTAGCGGGGGGCAGTATTTT.

V and J are TRBV7-2 and TRBJ2-2; a possible D gene is TRBD1 (6 bases). Trimming cost V 4 bases and J 2 bases, with 8 bases left between them. This CDR3 has 14 residues. CDR1 is SGHTA, CDR2 FQGNSA, per germline. The CDR3 region is CASSSGANTGELFF. CDR3 DNA: TGTGCCAGCAGCTCAGGGGCTAACACCGGGGAGCTGTTTTTT.

This clone was detected a few times. This chain links TRBV12-3 or TRBV12-4 with TRBJ2-7, with D unresolved. V lost 3 bases and J lost 4, with 4 bases in between. This CDR3 has 11 residues. The CDR3 is CASSFGYEQYF. In DNA form, the CDR3 reads TGTGCCAGCAGTTTCGGGTACGAGCAGTACTTC.

This clone was observed a few times. The chain recombines TRBV18 with TRBJ1-5, with a tentative D call TRBD1 (5 bases). This CDR3 is built from 16 residues. Germline V CDR1 and CDR2: KGHSH, LQKENI. V lost 3 bases to trimming and J lost 6 bases, with 18 bases between them. In DNA, the CDR3 is TGTGCCAGCTCACCCAGAGAAGCAGGGTCGAGTCAGCCCCAGCATTTT. This codes for CASSPREAGSSQPQHF.

The chain is built from TRBV5-1 and TRBJ2-7; no definite D call. The germline CDR1 and CDR2 sequences are SGHRS and YFSETQ. This CDR3 is 14 amino acids long. V lost 1 base and J lost 2, with 10 bases in between. CDR3 region: CASSLQDPAYEQYF. The CDR3 DNA sequence: TGCGCCAGCAGCTTGCAGGATCCCGCCTACGAGCAGTACTTC.

The chain links TRBV6-2 or TRBV6-3 to TRBJ2-7, with 8 nucleotides matching TRBD1. The germline V gene encodes CDR1 MNHEY and CDR2 SVGEGT. The CDR3 covers 14 residues. V gave up 2 bases and J gave up 4 bases; unmatched junction bases: 4. Written as DNA, the CDR3 is TGTGCCAGCAGTTACGCAGGGGGCAGGTACGAGCAGTACTTC. This codes for CASSYAGGRYEQYF.

This clone was seen a handful of times. This chain connects TRBV12-3 or TRBV12-4 to TRBJ2-4; the match to TRBD1 covers 8 bases. The trim removed 5 bases at V and 5 bases at J, leaving 2 bases unmatched. This CDR3 is 13 amino acids long. CDR3 sequence: CASSPTGENIQYF. The DNA for the CDR3 is TGTGCCAGCAGTCCGACAGGGGAAAACATTCAGTACTTC.

The chain carries TRBV2 and TRBJ1-5, with D perhaps matching TRBD1 (6 bases). Germline-derived CDR1 and CDR2 are SNHLY and FYNNEI. The CDR3 has 14 amino acids. With 6 bases removed from V and 4 bases from J, the gap between germline ends came to 13 bases. CDR3 nucleotide sequence: TGTGCCAGCAGAGGGGGACCCGGGAATCAGCCCCAGCATTTT. Amino acid sequence: CASRGGPGNQPQHF.

This clone is a singleton in its sample. The J gene is TRBJ2-5, the V gene TRBV9, with a possible D match to TRBD1 (5 bases). The V gene lost 4 bases and the J gene lost 0 bases, with 10 bases spanning the gap. The length of the CDR3 is 14 residues. CDR1 is SGDLS, CDR2 YYNGEE, per germline. The CDR3 protein is CASSSTGYQETQYF. The CDR3 DNA is TGTGCCAGCAGCTCAACAGGCTACCAAGAGACCCAGTACTTC.

This chain joins TRBV7-6 and TRBJ1-2; 7 bases line up with TRBD1. The CDR3 extends over 14 amino acids. V lost 4 bases to trimming and J lost 8 bases; unmatched junction nucleotides: 10. Germline-derived CDR1 and CDR2 are SGHVS and FNYEAQ. CDR3 coding DNA: TGTGCCAGCAGCTCCTACGACAGGGACGACGGCTACACCTTC. Its translation is CASSSYDRDDGYTF.